A single sample gave rise to the 3 T cell receptor beta chains below, sequenced in a study of cytomegalovirus exposure and HLA in healthy donors. The study ran its PCR with 60 Vbeta and 13 Jbeta primers. Generated by immunoSEQ multiplex PCR, the TCRdb table keeps only in-frame clones and is missing some. In all, the sample yields 150,000 to 200,000 clones. Sequences were obtained from PBMCs. These receptors originate from a man aged 25-45 years in good health and CMV-seronegative.

V and J are TRBV12-1 and TRBJ2-5; the DNA was not used to check the table's D call, TRBD1. TRBV12-1 corresponds to a pseudogene. This CDR3 comprises 14 residues. This CDR3 is CASTPSRDTETQYF. The CDR3 DNA follows: TGTGCCAGCACCCCATCCAGGGATACGGAGACCCAGTACTTC.

V usage is TRBV25-1 and J usage is TRBJ1-3; D is perhaps TRBD1 (5 bases). Germline CDR1 MGHDK, CDR2 SYGVNS. The germline V and J ends were trimmed by 8 bases and 4 bases, with 15 bases remaining between them. The CDR3 covers 14 residues. Here the CDR3 DNA reads TGTGCCAGCGGCCGTCAAGGGGTGGGAAACACCATATATTTT. Protein: CASGRQGVGNTIYF.

The CDR3 DNA reads TGCGCCAGCAGCCAAGGACAGGGTCCTGGAAACACCATATATTTT. Protein: CASSQGQGPGNTIYF. The chain carries TRBV4-3 and TRBJ1-3; 7 positions match TRBD1. J lost 2 bases, V lost 1 base, and 2 bases had no gene match. The CDR3 runs to 15 residues. Germline loops: CDR1 LGHNA, CDR2 YSLEER.